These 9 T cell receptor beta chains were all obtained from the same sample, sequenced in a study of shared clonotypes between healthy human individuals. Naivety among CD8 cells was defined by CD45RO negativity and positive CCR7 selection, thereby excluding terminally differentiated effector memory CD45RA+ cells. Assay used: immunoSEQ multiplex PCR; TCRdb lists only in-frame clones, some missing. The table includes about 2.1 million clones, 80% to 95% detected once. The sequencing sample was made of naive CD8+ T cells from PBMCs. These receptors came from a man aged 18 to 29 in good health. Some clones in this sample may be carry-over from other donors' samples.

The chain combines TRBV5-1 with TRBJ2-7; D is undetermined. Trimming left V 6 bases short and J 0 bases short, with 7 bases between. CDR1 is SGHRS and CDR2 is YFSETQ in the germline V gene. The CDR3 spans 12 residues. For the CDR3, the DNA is TGCGCCAGCACGGGCAGCTCCTACGAGCAGTACTTC. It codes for CASTGSSYEQYF.

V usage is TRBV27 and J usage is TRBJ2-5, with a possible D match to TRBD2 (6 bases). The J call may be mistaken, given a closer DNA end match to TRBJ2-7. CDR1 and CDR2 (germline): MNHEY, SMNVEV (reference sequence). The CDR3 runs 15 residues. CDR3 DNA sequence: TGTGCCAGCAGTTTATCGGACGGGAGCTCCTACGAGCAGTACTTC. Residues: CASSLSDGSSYEQYF.

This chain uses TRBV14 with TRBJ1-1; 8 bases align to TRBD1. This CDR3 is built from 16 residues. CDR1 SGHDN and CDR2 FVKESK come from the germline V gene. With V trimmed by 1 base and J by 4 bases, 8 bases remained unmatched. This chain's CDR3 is CASSQVQGALPTEAFF. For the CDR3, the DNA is TGTGCCAGCAGCCAAGTCCAGGGGGCGCTTCCCACTGAAGCTTTCTTT.

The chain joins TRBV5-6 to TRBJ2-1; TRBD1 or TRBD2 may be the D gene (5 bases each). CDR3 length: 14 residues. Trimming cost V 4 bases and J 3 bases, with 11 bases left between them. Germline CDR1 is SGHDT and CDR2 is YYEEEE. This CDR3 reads CASSIGASYNEQFF. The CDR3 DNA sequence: TGTGCCAGCAGCATCGGGGCCAGCTACAATGAGCAGTTCTTC.

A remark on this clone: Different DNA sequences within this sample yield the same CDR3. CDR3 region: CASSPGQGAYEQYF. The CDR3 DNA reads TGTGCCAGCAGCCCCGGACAGGGGGCCTACGAGCAGTACTTC. The gene calls are TRBV9 and TRBJ2-7; TRBD1 matches 10 bases. V was pared by 4 bases and J by 2 bases, with 3 bases of the junction left unmatched. This CDR3 is built from 14 residues. Germline V gene lookup returns CDR1 SGDLS and CDR2 YYNGEE.

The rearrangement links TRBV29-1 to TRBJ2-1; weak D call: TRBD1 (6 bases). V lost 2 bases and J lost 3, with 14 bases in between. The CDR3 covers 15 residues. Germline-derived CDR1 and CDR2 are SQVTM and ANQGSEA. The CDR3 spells CSVESQGSSYNEQFF. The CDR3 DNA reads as TGCAGCGTTGAATCCCAGGGGTCTAGCTACAATGAGCAGTTCTTC.

Here the CDR3 DNA reads TGTGCCAGCAGTTTAGGAGAGGAGGGCGGATCACCCCTCCACTTT. It is translated as CASSLGEEGGSPLHF. This chain links TRBV27 with TRBJ1-6; D is ambiguous. V gave up 2 bases and J gave up 10 bases, with 15 bases separating them. Germline CDR1 and CDR2: MNHEY and SMNVEV (reference sequence). The CDR3 contains 15 residues.

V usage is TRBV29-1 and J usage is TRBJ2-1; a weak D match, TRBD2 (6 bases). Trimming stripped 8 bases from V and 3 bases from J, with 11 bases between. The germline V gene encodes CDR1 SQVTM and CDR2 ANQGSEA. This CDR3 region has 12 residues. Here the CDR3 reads CSTSGFYNEQFF. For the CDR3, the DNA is TGCAGCACGAGCGGGTTCTACAATGAGCAGTTCTTC.

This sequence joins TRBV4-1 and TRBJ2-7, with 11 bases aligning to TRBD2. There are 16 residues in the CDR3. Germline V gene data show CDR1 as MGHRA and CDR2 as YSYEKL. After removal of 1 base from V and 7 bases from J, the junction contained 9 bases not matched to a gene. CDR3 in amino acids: CASSQVQLAGVGEQYF. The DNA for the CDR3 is TGCGCCAGCAGCCAAGTACAACTAGCGGGAGTAGGGGAGCAGTACTTC.